This is a list of T cell receptor beta chains from one sample in a study of HIV-infected children after antiretroviral therapy interruption. TCRdb ran MiXCR on the 3' RACE reads and lists one entry per CDR3 protein. The sample includes approximately 96,000 distinct CDR3 sequences, around 6.9% seen only once; the top ten take more than 0.95%. The sample in question was CD45RA+ CD4+ T cells from PBMCs, pooled from several time points, obtained from a donor given antiretroviral therapy, either interrupted or continuous. All receptors derive from a pool of human donors with HIV. CDR3s include the opening cysteine and the closing phenylalanine or tryptophan. Each record gives: J gene, V gene, D gene, clone size, CDR3 protein, CDR3 DNA. The D gene is left open where the match is weak. Part of the rows lack a size; the others show once, few, many or a class for expanded clones.

>TRBJ2-2|TRBV6-5|NA|many
CASSYLKSTGELFF
TGTGCCAGCAGTTATCTGAAGTCCACCGGGGAGCTGTTTTTT
>TRBJ2-7|TRBV12-3/TRBV12-4|NA|many
CASTHGNEQYF
TGTGCCAGCACCCACGGTAACGAGCAGTACTTC
>TRBJ1-1|TRBV12-3/TRBV12-4|NA|many
CASSLYGGGEAFF
TGTGCCAGCAGTTTATATGGGGGGGGTGAAGCTTTCTTT
>TRBJ1-6|TRBV7-3|NA|many
CASSLNADNSPLHF
TGTGCCAGCAGCTTAAACGCGGATAATTCACCCCTCCACTTT
>TRBJ2-5|TRBV7-8|TRBD1|many
CASSSTRQGALRETQYF
TGTGCCAGCAGCTCCACCCGACAGGGGGCTTTGAGAGAGACCCAGTACTTC
>TRBJ1-2|TRBV19|NA|few
CASSTPQGYGYTF
TGTGCCAGTAGTACACCACAGGGCTATGGCTACACCTTC
>TRBJ2-7|TRBV7-9|NA|NA
CASSLLRVSSYEQYF
TGTGCCAGCAGCCTCTTAAGGGTAAGCTCCTACGAGCAGTACTTC
>TRBJ2-7|TRBV19|TRBD1|many
CASRPRQGFSHEQYF
TGTGCCAGTAGACCCAGACAGGGTTTCTCCCACGAGCAGTACTTC
>TRBJ2-1|TRBV5-6|TRBD2|many
CASSGGWTSDNEQFF
TGTGCCAGCAGCGGTGGGTGGACTAGCGACAATGAGCAGTTCTTC
>TRBJ2-3|TRBV12-5|TRBD2|many
CASGPATGGGTDTQYF
TGTGCTAGTGGCCCCGCGACGGGAGGTGGAACAGATACGCAGTATTTT
>TRBJ2-2|TRBV5-6|NA|NA
CASSSRVSNTGELFF
TGTGCCAGCAGCTCCAGGGTGTCGAACACCGGGGAGCTGTTTTTT
>TRBJ2-3|TRBV18|NA|NA
CASSPRGSLTDTQYF
TGTGCCAGCTCACCCCGAGGATCACTCACAGATACGCAGTATTTT
>TRBJ1-5|TRBV7-9|TRBD1|many
CASSLRPGGRISNQPQHF
TGTGCCAGCAGCTTACGGCCAGGGGGTCGGATTAGCAATCAGCCCCAGCATTTT
>TRBJ2-1|TRBV20-1|NA|many
CSALGLAYNEQFF
TGCAGTGCTCTTGGACTGGCCTACAATGAGCAGTTCTTC
>TRBJ2-1|TRBV10-2|NA|many
CASSESIPGAASFLEQFF
TGCGCCAGCAGTGAGTCTATCCCGGGAGCGGCGAGTTTCTTAGAGCAGTTCTTC
>TRBJ2-1|TRBV15|TRBD2|many
CATSRSGLAYNEQFF
TGTGCCACCAGCAGATCGGGACTAGCTTACAATGAGCAGTTCTTC
>TRBJ2-3|TRBV3-1|NA|many
CASSHLSSGEDTQYF
TGTGCCAGCAGCCATCTATCGTCGGGGGAAGATACGCAGTATTTT
>TRBJ2-7|TRBV10-1|NA|many
CASSALTPPYEQYF
TGCGCCAGCAGTGCTTTGACTCCTCCCTACGAGCAGTACTTC
>TRBJ2-7|TRBV10-2|TRBD1|few
CASSNRGPKYEQYF
TGCGCCAGCAGTAACAGGGGCCCGAAGTACGAGCAGTACTTC
>TRBJ2-7|TRBV20-1|TRBD1|many
CSAPTGTAYEQYF
TGCAGTGCGCCGACAGGGACCGCCTACGAGCAGTACTTC
>TRBJ2-3|TRBV5-4|TRBD1|many
CASSWGTGTDTQYF
TGTGCCAGCAGCTGGGGGACAGGGACAGATACGCAGTATTTT
>TRBJ2-7|TRBV5-6|TRBD2|many
CASGLAGTYEQYF
TGTGCCAGCGGACTAGCGGGAACCTACGAGCAGTACTTC
>TRBJ1-5|TRBV30|NA|NA
CAWSQGLQPQHF
TGTGCCTGGAGCCAGGGGCTCCAGCCCCAGCATTTT
>TRBJ2-1|TRBV20-1|TRBD2|many
CSARDRGGANNEQFF
TGCAGTGCTAGAGATCGGGGGGGGGCCAATAATGAGCAGTTCTTC
>TRBJ1-1|TRBV12-3/TRBV12-4|NA|few
CASRTELNTEAFF
TGTGCCAGCAGAACAGAATTGAACACTGAAGCTTTCTTT
>TRBJ2-5|TRBV19|TRBD1|few
CASSPRTGDQETQYF
TGTGCCAGTAGTCCCCGGACAGGGGACCAAGAGACCCAGTACTTC
>TRBJ2-3|TRBV29-1|NA|many
CSVDPGSTDTQYF
TGCAGCGTTGACCCGGGTAGCACAGATACGCAGTATTTT
>TRBJ1-6|TRBV12-3/TRBV12-4|NA|once
CASRPGGSPLHF
TGTGCCAGCAGACCCGGGGGCTCACCCCTCCACTTT
>TRBJ1-5|TRBV19|NA|many
CASKERNSQPQHF
TGTGCCAGTAAGGAACGGAATAGTCAGCCCCAGCATTTT
>TRBJ2-1|TRBV5-1|NA|many
CASSLAGPGNHEQFF
TGCGCCAGCAGCTTGGCGGGCCCTGGCAACCATGAGCAGTTCTTC
>TRBJ1-5|TRBV19|NA|many
CASSIGPYQPQHF
TGTGCCAGTAGTATAGGGCCCTATCAGCCCCAGCATTTT
>TRBJ1-2|TRBV15|NA|many
CATSGVRGEGNGYTF
TGTGCCACCAGCGGGGTCAGGGGAGAGGGAAATGGCTACACCTTC
>TRBJ2-3|TRBV7-3|TRBD2|few
CASSLRGLADSTDTQYF
TGTGCCAGCAGCTTACGGGGACTAGCGGATAGCACAGATACGCAGTATTTT
>TRBJ2-7|TRBV20-1|TRBD2|many
CSARVSGRSSYEQYF
TGCAGTGCTAGGGTTAGCGGGAGATCCTCCTACGAGCAGTACTTC
>TRBJ2-4|TRBV19|NA|many
CASSIDSVTQRKREQYF
TGTGCCAGTAGTATAGATTCAGTGACCCAACGAAAACGGGAGCAGTACTTC
>TRBJ2-7|TRBV23-1|TRBD1|many
CASSQSPPPTGQSYEQYF
TGCGCCAGCAGTCAATCCCCCCCCCCTACGGGACAGTCCTACGAGCAGTACTTC
>TRBJ2-1|TRBV7-8|TRBD2|many
CASSPTSRNSYNEQFF
TGTGCCAGCAGCCCGACTAGCCGAAACTCCTACAATGAGCAGTTCTTC
>TRBJ2-5|TRBV7-3|TRBD1|many
CASSPQGGETQYF
TGTGCCAGCAGTCCACAGGGGGGAGAGACCCAGTACTTC
>TRBJ2-4|TRBV12-3/TRBV12-4|TRBD1|many
CASSFRQGAYYVPENIQYF
TGTGCCAGCAGTTTCCGACAGGGGGCGTATTACGTCCCAGAGAACATTCAGTACTTC
>TRBJ2-7|TRBV20-1|TRBD2|many
CSARGTGGFGEQYF
TGCAGTGCTCGTGGGACGGGGGGATTTGGAGAGCAGTACTTC
>TRBJ1-5|TRBV28|TRBD1|few
CASSLGDRLNQPQHF
TGTGCCAGCAGTTTGGGGGACAGACTCAATCAGCCCCAGCATTTT
>TRBJ2-1|TRBV5-1|TRBD2|few
CASSLGLAGVSEQFF
TGCGCCAGCAGCCTAGGACTAGCGGGAGTTTCTGAGCAGTTCTTC
>TRBJ1-1|TRBV20-1|TRBD1|few
CSAHRGGDTEAFF
TGCAGTGCTCACAGGGGGGGGGATACTGAAGCTTTCTTT
>TRBJ2-2|TRBV19|NA|many
CASIGLWTPGELFF
TGTGCCAGTATAGGGTTATGGACCCCGGGGGAGCTGTTTTTT
>TRBJ2-3|TRBV3-1|TRBD2|NA
CASSQDIPSRGGQDTQYF
TGTGCCAGCAGCCAAGATATCCCGAGCCGCGGGGGGCAAGATACGCAGTATTTT